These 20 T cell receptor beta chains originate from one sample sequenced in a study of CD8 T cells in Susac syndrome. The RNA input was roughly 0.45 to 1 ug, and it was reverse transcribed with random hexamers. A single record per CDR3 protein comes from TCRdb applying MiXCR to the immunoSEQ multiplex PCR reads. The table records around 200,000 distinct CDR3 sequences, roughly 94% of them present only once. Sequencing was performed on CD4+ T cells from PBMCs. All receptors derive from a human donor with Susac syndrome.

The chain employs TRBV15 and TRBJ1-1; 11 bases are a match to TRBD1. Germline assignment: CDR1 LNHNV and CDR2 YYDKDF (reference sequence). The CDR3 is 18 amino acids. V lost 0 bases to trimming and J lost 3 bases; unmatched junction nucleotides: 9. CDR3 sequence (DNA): TGTGCCACCAGCAGAGATCTCGGACAGGGGGCGAGGGACACTGAAGCTTTCTTT. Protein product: CATSRDLGQGARDTEAFF.

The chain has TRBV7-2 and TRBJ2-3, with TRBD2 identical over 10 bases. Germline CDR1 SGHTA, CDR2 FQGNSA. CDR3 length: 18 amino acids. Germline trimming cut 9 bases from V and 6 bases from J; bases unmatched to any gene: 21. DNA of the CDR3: TGTGCCAGTACACGGACGGTTAATAGCGGGGGGCCGGACGATACGCAGTATTTT. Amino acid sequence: CASTRTVNSGGPDDTQYF.

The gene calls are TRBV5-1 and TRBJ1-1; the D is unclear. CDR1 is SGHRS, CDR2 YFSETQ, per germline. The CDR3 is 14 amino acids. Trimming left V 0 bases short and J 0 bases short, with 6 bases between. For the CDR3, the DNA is TGCGCCAGCAGCTTGGGACCGATGAACACTGAAGCTTTCTTT. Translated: CASSLGPMNTEAFF. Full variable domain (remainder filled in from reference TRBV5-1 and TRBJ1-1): KAGVTQTPRYLIKTRGQQVTLSCSPISGHRSVSWYQQTPGQGLQFLFEYFSETQRNKGNFPGRFSGRQFSNSRSEMNVSTLELGDSALYLCASSLGPMNTEAFFGQGTRLTVV.

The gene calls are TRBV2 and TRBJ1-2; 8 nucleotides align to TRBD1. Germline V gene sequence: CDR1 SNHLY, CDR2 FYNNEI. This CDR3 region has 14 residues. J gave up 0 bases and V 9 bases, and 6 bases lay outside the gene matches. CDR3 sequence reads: CARRDRIANYGYTF. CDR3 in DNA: TGTGCCAGACGGGACAGGATAGCTAACTATGGCTACACCTTC.

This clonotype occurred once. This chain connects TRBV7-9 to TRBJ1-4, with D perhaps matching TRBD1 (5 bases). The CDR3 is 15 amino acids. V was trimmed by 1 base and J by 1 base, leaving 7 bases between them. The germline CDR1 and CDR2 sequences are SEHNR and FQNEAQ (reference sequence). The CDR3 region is CASSLGRVTNEKLFF. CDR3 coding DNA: TGTGCCAGCAGCTTAGGCAGGGTAACTAATGAAAAACTGTTTTTT.

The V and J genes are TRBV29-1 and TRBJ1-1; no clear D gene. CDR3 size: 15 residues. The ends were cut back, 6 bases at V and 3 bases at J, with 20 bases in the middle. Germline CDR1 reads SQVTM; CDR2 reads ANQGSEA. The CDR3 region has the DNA TGCAGCGTCAACCACTTGGACCTATGGGACACTGAAGCTTTCTTT. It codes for CSVNHLDLWDTEAFF.

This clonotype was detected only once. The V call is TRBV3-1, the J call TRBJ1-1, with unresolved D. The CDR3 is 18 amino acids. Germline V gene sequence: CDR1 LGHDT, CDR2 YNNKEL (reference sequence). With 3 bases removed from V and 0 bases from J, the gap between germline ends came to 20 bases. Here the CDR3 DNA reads TGTGCCAGCAGCCATTCGCGCCTGGGCAGACTCATGAACACTGAAGCTTTCTTT. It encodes CASSHSRLGRLMNTEAFF. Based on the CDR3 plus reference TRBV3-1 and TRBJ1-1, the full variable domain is DTAVSQTPKYLVTQMGNDKSIKCEQNLGHDTMYWYKQDSKKFLKIMFSYNNKELIINETVPNRFSPKSPDKAHLNLHINSLELGDSAVYFCASSHSRLGRLMNTEAFFGQGTRLTVV.

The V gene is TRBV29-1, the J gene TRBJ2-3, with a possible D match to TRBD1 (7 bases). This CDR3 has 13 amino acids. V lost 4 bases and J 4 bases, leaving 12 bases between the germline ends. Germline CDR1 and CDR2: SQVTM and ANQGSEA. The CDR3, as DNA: TGCAGCGTTGCCAGGGGGGTCGCAGATACGCAGTATTTT. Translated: CSVARGVADTQYF.

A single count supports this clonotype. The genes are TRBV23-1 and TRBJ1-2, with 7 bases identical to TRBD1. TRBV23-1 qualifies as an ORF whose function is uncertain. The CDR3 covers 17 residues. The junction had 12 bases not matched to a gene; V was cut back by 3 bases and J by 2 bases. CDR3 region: CASSHRLTGEGNYGYTF. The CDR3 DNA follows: TGCGCCAGCAGTCACCGCCTTACAGGGGAAGGCAACTATGGCTACACCTTC.

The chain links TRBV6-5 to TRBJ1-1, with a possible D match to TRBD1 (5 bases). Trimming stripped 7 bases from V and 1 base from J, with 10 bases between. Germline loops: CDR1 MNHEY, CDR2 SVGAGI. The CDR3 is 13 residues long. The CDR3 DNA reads TGTGCCAGCAAAAGGGACCGGAACACTGAAGCTTTCTTT. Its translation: CASKRDRNTEAFF.

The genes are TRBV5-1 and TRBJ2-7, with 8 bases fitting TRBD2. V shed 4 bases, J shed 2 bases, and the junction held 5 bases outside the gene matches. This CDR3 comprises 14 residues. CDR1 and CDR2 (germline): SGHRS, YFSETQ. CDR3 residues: CASSPGGITYEQYF. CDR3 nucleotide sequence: TGCGCCAGCAGCCCGGGGGGGATTACCTACGAGCAGTACTTC.

This chain's CDR3 is CSARDQGAAQPQHF. Here the CDR3 DNA reads TGCAGTGCTAGAGATCAGGGGGCAGCTCAGCCCCAGCATTTT. The rearrangement uses TRBV20-1 and TRBJ1-5; 8 bases line up with TRBD1. J lost 6 bases, V lost 0 bases, and 4 bases had no gene match. This CDR3 spans 14 amino acids. The V gene's germline CDR1 is DFQATT and CDR2 SNEGSKA (reference sequence).

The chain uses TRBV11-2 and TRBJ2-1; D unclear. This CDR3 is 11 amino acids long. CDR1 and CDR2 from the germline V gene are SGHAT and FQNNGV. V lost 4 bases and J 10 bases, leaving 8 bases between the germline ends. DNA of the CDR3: TGTGCCAGCAGCTACGAGTTAGAGCAGTTCTTC. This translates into CASSYELEQFF.

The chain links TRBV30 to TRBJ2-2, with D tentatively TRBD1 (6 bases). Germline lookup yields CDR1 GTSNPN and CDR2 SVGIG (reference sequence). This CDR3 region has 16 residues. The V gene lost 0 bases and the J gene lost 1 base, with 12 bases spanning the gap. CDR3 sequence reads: CAWSVLGQKNTGELFF. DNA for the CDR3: TGTGCCTGGAGTGTCCTCGGACAGAAGAACACCGGGGAGCTGTTTTTT.

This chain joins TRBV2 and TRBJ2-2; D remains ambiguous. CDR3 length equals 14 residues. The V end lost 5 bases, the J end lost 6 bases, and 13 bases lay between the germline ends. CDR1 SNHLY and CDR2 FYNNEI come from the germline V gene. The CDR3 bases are TGTGCCAGCAGTCCTGTATTGGGCTCCGGGGAGCTGTTTTTT. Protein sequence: CASSPVLGSGELFF.

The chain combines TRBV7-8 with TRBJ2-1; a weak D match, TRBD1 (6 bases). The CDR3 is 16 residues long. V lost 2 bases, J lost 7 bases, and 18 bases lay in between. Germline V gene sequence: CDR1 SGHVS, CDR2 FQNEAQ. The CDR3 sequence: CASSLSQGTIWNEQFF. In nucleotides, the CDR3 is TGTGCCAGCAGCTTATCCCAGGGGACGATATGGAATGAGCAGTTCTTC.

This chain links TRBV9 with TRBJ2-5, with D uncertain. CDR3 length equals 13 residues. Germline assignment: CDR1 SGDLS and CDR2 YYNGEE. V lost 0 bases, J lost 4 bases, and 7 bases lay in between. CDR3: CASSVEGGETQYF. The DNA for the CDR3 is TGTGCCAGCAGCGTAGAGGGTGGAGAGACCCAGTACTTC. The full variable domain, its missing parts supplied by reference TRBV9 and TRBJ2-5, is DSGVTQTPKHLITATGQRVTLRCSPRSGDLSVYWYQQSLDQGLQFLIQYYNGEERAKGNILERFSAQQFPDLHSELNLSSLELGDSALYFCASSVEGGETQYFGPGTRLLVL.

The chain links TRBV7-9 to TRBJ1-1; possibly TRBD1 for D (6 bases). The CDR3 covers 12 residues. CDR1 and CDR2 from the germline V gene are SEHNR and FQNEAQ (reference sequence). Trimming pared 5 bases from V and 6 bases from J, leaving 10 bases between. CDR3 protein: CASSPQGSEAFF. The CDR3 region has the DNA TGTGCCAGCAGCCCACAGGGATCTGAAGCTTTCTTT.

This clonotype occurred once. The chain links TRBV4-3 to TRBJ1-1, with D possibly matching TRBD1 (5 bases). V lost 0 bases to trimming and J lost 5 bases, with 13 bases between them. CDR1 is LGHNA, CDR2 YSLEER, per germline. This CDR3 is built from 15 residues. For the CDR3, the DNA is TGCGCCAGCAGCCAAGAGTGGGGGGGTGGAACTGAAGCTTTCTTT. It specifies CASSQEWGGGTEAFF.

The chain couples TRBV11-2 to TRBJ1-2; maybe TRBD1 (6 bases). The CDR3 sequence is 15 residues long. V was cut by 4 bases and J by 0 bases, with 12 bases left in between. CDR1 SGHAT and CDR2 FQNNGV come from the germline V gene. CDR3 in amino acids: CASSSRTETNYGYTF. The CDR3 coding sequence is TGTGCCAGCAGCTCTCGGACAGAGACTAACTATGGCTACACCTTC.